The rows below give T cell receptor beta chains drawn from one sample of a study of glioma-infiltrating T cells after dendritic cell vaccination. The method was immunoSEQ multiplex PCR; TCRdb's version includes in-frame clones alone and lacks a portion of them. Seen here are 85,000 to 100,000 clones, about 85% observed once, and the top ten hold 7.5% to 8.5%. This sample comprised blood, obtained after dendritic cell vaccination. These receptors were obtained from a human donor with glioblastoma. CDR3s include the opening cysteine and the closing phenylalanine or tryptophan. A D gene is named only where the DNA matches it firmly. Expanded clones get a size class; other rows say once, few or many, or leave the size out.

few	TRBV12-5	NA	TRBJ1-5	TGTGCTAGTGGTTTGGTCGGCAGGGTTAACGATCAGCCCCAGCATTTT	CASGLVGRVNDQPQHF
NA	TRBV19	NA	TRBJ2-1	TGTGCCAGTAGTATAAACCGGGGTGCTTACAATGAGCAGTTCTTC	CASSINRGAYNEQFF
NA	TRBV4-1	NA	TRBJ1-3	TGCGCCAGCAGCCCGGGGAGGAGTCGAGGACTGATCTCTGGAAACACCATATATTTT	CASSPGRSRGLISGNTIYF
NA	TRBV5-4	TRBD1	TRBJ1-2	TGTGCCAGCAGACCCGACAGGGGATATAACTATGGCTACACCTTC	CASRPDRGYNYGYTF
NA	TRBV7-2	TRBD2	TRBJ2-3	TGTGCCAGCAGCTTAAGAGGACTAGCGGACTCCCTTAGCACAGATACGCAGTATTTT	CASSLRGLADSLSTDTQYF
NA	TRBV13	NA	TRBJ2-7	TGTGCCAGCAGCTTAGGACAGTCCTACGAGCAGTACTTC	CASSLGQSYEQYF
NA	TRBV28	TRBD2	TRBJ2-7	TGTGCCAGCAGTTTATCACCAGGGACTAGCGGGAGTCCGTACTTC	CASSLSPGTSGSPYF
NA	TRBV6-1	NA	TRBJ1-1	TGTGCCAGCAGTGGTGCAGTCCCGGGTGAAACTGAAGCTTTCTTT	CASSGAVPGETEAFF
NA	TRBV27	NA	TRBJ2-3	TGTGCCAGCAGTGCCCGGGTTACAGATACGCAGTATTTT	CASSARVTDTQYF
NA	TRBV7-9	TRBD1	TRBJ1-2	TGTGCCAGCAGCTTAGGGGGTGGAGGGGGCGCGAACTATGGCTACACCTTC	CASSLGGGGGANYGYTF
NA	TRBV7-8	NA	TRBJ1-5	TGTGCCAGCAGCTTAGGATTATTCGACATCTTAATGTCCCAGCATTTT	CASSLGLFDILMSQHF
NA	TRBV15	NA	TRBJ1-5	TGTGCCACCAGCAGAGAAAACCGGGCCCAGCATTTT	CATSRENRAQHF
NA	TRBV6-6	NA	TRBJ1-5	TGTGCCAGCAGCTCCACAGGAACCAGCAATCAGCCCCAGCATTTT	CASSSTGTSNQPQHF
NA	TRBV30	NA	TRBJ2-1	TGTGCCTGGGGCCCGGAGTGGGGGGAGAATGAGCAGTTCTTC	CAWGPEWGENEQFF
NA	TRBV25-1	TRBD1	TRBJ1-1	TGTGCCAGCAGTGAATCGAATGACAGGGGCGCTGAAGCTTTCTTT	CASSESNDRGAEAFF
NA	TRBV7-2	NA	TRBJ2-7	TGTGCCAGCAGCTTATCGGACATCTACGAGCAGTACTTC	CASSLSDIYEQYF
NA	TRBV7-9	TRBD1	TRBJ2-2	TGTGCCAGCAGCGTTAGTGATCAGGGGGACACCGGGGAGCTGTTTTTT	CASSVSDQGDTGELFF
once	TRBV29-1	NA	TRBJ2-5	TGCAGCGCTCTAGGGGTTCAAGAGACCCAGTACTTC	CSALGVQETQYF
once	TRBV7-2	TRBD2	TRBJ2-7	TGTGCCAGCAGCTTAGGACTAGCGGAGTTTTGGGTGGATGAGCAGTACTTC	CASSLGLAEFWVDEQYF
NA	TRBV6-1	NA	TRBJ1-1	TGTGCCGGGGGGAGAGAGTGGGCTTTCTTT	CAGGREWAFF